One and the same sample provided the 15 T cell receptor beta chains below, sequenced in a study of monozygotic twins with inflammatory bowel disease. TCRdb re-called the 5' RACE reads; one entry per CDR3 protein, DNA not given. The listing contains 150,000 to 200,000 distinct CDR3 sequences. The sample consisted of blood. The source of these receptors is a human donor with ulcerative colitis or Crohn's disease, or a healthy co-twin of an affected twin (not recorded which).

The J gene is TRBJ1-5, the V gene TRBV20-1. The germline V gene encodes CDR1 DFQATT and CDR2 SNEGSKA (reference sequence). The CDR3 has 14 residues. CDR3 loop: CSASPSGFNQPQHF.

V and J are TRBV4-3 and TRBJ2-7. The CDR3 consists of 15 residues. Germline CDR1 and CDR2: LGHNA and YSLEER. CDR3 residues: CASSQGDRASYEQYF.

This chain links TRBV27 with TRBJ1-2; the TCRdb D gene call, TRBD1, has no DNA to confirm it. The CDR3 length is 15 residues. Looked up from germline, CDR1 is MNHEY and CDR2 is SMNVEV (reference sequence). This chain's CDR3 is CASSGDRGRNYGYTF.

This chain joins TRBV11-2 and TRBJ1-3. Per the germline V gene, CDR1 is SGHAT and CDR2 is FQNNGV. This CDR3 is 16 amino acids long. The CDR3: CASAYGGSVLGNTIYF.

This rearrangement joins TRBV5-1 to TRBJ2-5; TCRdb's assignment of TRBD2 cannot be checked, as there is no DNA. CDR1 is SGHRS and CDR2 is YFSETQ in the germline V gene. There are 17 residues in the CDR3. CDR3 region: CASSFTISAGGVETQYF.

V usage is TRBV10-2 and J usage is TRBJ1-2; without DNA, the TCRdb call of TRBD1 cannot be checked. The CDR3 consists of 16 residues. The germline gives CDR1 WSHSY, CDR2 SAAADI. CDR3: CASMAGYGTRNYGYTF.

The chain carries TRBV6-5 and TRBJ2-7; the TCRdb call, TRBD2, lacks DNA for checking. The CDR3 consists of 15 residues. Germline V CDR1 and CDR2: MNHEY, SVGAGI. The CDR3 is CASSYLSSGGYEQYF.

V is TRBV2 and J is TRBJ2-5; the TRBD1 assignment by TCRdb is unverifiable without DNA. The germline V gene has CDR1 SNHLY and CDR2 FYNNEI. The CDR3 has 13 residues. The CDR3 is CASRPDSGETQYF.

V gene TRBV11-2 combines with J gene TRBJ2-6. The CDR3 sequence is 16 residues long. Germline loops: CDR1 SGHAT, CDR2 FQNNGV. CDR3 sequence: CASSSRSEDGANVLTF.

The CDR3 loop reads CASSSPGRKSTNEKLFF. The J gene is TRBJ1-4, the V gene TRBV7-2; TCRdb names TRBD1, which stays unverified in the absence of DNA. Germline V lookup: CDR1 SGHTA, CDR2 FQGNSA. This CDR3 comprises 17 residues.

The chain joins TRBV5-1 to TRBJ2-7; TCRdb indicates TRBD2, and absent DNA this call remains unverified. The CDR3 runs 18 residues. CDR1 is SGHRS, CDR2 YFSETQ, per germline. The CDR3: CASSLDGVRGSRSYEQYF. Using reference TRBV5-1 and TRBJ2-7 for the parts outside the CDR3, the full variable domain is KAGVTQTPRYLIKTRGQQVTLSCSPISGHRSVSWYQQTPGQGLQFLFEYFSETQRNKGNFPGRFSGRQFSNSRSEMNVSTLELGDSALYLCASSLDGVRGSRSYEQYFGPGTRLTVT.

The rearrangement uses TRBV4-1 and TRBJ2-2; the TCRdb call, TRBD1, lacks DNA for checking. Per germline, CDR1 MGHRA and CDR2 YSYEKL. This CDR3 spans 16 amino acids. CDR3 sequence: CASSPRRGQDTGELFF.

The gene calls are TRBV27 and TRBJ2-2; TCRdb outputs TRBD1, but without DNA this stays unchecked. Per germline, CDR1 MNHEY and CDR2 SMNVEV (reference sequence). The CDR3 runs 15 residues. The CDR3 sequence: CASSPGTAFTGELFF.

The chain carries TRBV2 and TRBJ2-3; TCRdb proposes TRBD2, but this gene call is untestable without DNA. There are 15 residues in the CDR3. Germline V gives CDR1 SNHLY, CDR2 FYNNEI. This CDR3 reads CASSSGGAGTDTQYF.

The CDR3 loop is CASSNRDRTYNEQFF. The chain employs TRBV6-2 or TRBV6-3 and TRBJ2-1; TCRdb reports TRBD1, a call that lacks DNA to check it against. The CDR3 is made up of 15 amino acids. Germline assignment: CDR1 MNHEY and CDR2 SVGEGT.